A single sample is the source of the 23 T cell receptor beta chains below, sequenced in a study of blood T cell repertoires in COVID-19. Assay used: immunoSEQ multiplex PCR; TCRdb lists only in-frame clones, some missing. Of approximately 200,000 clones listed, 80% to 90% are singletons. Material: PBMCs or T cells enriched from blood (not recorded which). The origin of the receptors is a woman in her 30s who had been exposed to COVID-19.

This chain joins TRBV5-1 and TRBJ2-1; a weak D match, TRBD1 (5 bases). Germline V lookup: CDR1 SGHRS, CDR2 YFSETQ. Deletions cut 0 bases from V and 2 bases from J, with 15 bases between. The CDR3 consists of 17 residues. CDR3 bases: TGCGCCAGCAGCTTGGCCCTAGACAGACGAACCTACAATGAGCAGTTCTTC. As protein: CASSLALDRRTYNEQFF.

The CDR3 DNA sequence: TGTGCCAGCAGTGAAGAACGGCGGGAGGGCCGCTCCTACAATGAGCAGTTCTTC. Translating it yields CASSEERREGRSYNEQFF. The chain recombines TRBV2 with TRBJ2-1; the match to TRBD2 covers 9 bases. V lost 1 base and J lost 0; bases outside the gene matches: 7. Germline CDR1 and CDR2: SNHLY and FYNNEI. The length of the CDR3 is 18 residues.

The V and J genes are TRBV2 and TRBJ2-7; 11 bases align to TRBD2. With 4 bases clipped from V and 2 bases from J, the junction kept 10 bases outside the gene matches. CDR3 length: 17 residues. The germline V gene has CDR1 SNHLY and CDR2 FYNNEI. The CDR3 DNA reads TGTGCCAGCAGTGGTACTAGCGGGAGAGGCTCCCCCTACGAGCAGTACTTC. It encodes CASSGTSGRGSPYEQYF.

This clone was seen a single time. The V call is TRBV19, the J call TRBJ1-2; D is uncertain. Trimming pared 3 bases from V and 6 bases from J, leaving 11 bases between. The germline V gene has CDR1 LNHDA and CDR2 SQIVND (reference sequence). CDR3 size: 13 residues. CDR3 sequence: CASSISSQNGYTF. As DNA, the CDR3 is TGTGCCAGTAGTATTTCTTCACAGAATGGCTACACCTTC.

The V and J genes are TRBV28 and TRBJ2-1, with TRBD2 matching 12 bases. The CDR3 is 15 amino acids. Germline V CDR1 and CDR2: MDHEN, SYDVKM. Germline trimming cut 5 bases from V and 8 bases from J; bases unmatched to any gene: 7. In DNA, the CDR3 is TGTGCCAGCAGTCCCGCTAGCGGGAGGGCCCATGAGCAGTTCTTC. Translated, it gives CASSPASGRAHEQFF.

J is TRBJ1-6 and V is TRBV5-1, with D possibly TRBD1 on 6 matching bases. Germline V gene lookup returns CDR1 SGHRS and CDR2 YFSETQ. This CDR3 region has 12 residues. V shed 2 bases and J shed 14 bases, with 11 bases lying between them. CDR3 sequence: CASSFGTGSLHF. The CDR3 DNA follows: TGCGCCAGCAGCTTCGGCACAGGGTCCCTCCACTTT.

The chain has TRBV9 and TRBJ2-1, with TRBD2 matching over 10 bases. CDR3 size: 15 residues. Germline V gives CDR1 SGDLS, CDR2 YYNGEE. J gave up 6 bases and V 0 bases, and 3 bases lay outside the gene matches. DNA of the CDR3: TGTGCCAGCAGCGTAGAGAGCGGGAGGGCCAATGAGCAGTTCTTC. Translated, it gives CASSVESGRANEQFF.

J is TRBJ2-1 and V is TRBV29-1, with 8 bases aligning to TRBD2. The CDR3 has 16 amino acids. V gave up 0 bases and J gave up 2 bases; unmatched junction bases: 6. Germline V gene data show CDR1 as SQVTM and CDR2 as ANQGSEA. CDR3 sequence reads: CSVEDLTGGTYNEQFF. The CDR3, as DNA: TGCAGCGTTGAAGATCTAACGGGAGGGACCTACAATGAGCAGTTCTTC.

Details on this clone: A junction end diverges from the germline sequence, so it may reflect a read error. This rearrangement joins TRBV5-4 to TRBJ2-7; 12 nucleotides line up with TRBD1. The CDR3 has 14 amino acids. Germline V gene lookup returns CDR1 SGHNT and CDR2 YYREEE (reference sequence). In DNA form, the CDR3 reads TGTGCCAGCAGCTTGTGGGGGGACAGGGGGCGCGTTCGGTTC. The encoded protein is CASSLWGDRGRVRF.

The V and J genes are TRBV7-9 and TRBJ2-5; tentative D call: TRBD1 (6 bases). The germline CDR1 and CDR2 sequences are SEHNR and FQNEAQ (reference sequence). The CDR3 has 17 residues. Trimming removed 4 bases from V and 2 bases from J, with 20 bases in between. The CDR3 nucleotides are TGTGCCAGCAGCTCCTACAGGGATGGAAGAACTCAAGAGACCCAGTACTTC. This translates into CASSSYRDGRTQETQYF.

This chain links TRBV19 with TRBJ2-1; 11 bases align to TRBD2. V lost 3 bases to trimming and J lost 7 bases; unmatched junction nucleotides: 20. This CDR3 region has 20 residues. Germline values: CDR1 LNHDA, CDR2 SQIVND (reference sequence). The CDR3 bases are TGTGCCAGTAGTATCCTTATCGGTGGCTTACTAGCGGGAGAAAGTAATGAGCAGTTCTTC. Protein: CASSILIGGLLAGESNEQFF.

J is TRBJ1-4 and V is TRBV20-1, with no clear D. V dropped 3 bases and J dropped 6 bases, with 8 bases sitting between them. This CDR3 is built from 12 residues. Germline CDR1 reads DFQATT; CDR2 reads SNEGSKA (reference sequence). Here the CDR3 reads CSASSLDEKLFF. In DNA, the CDR3 is TGCAGTGCTAGTTCCCTTGATGAAAAACTGTTTTTT.

The rearrangement links TRBV7-2 to TRBJ2-2; 11 nucleotides agree with TRBD2. V lost 3 bases and J lost 1; bases outside the gene matches: 4. The CDR3 is made up of 17 amino acids. Germline assignment: CDR1 SGHTA and CDR2 FQGNSA. CDR3 residues: CASSFSLAGGNTGELFF. The CDR3, as DNA: TGTGCCAGCAGCTTCTCCCTAGCGGGGGGGAACACCGGGGAGCTGTTTTTT.

The rearrangement uses TRBV11-2 and TRBJ2-1, with 9 bases aligning to TRBD2. Germline assignment: CDR1 SGHAT and CDR2 FQNNGV. V lost 5 bases, J lost 2 bases, and 4 bases stayed unmatched. This CDR3 is 15 amino acids long. CDR3 sequence reads: CASSTRLAAYNEQFF. The DNA of the CDR3 is TGTGCCAGCAGCACACGACTAGCGGCCTACAATGAGCAGTTCTTC.

The chain couples TRBV7-9 to TRBJ2-3; 7 positions agree with TRBD2. CDR1 and CDR2 from the germline V gene are SEHNR and FQNEAQ (reference sequence). With V trimmed by 1 base and J by 2 bases, 9 bases remained unmatched. The length of the CDR3 is 17 residues. The CDR3 DNA follows: TGTGCCAGCAGCTTAGAACCCAGCGGGACCTACACAGATACGCAGTATTTT. Its translation: CASSLEPSGTYTDTQYF.

V is TRBV4-1 and J is TRBJ2-3; TRBD2 agrees at 9 bases. The germline V gene has CDR1 MGHRA and CDR2 YSYEKL. The trim removed 5 bases at V and 0 bases at J, leaving 9 bases unmatched. CDR3 size: 17 residues. DNA of the CDR3: TGCGCCAGCAGCGCGATTAGCGGGGGTGGTAGCACAGATACGCAGTATTTT. Protein product: CASSAISGGGSTDTQYF.

This clone was seen more than once but under ten times. The V call is TRBV6-5, the J call TRBJ2-1; 8 bases match TRBD1. The CDR3 loop spans 16 amino acids. J gave up 3 bases and V 0 bases, and 4 bases lay outside the gene matches. CDR1 MNHEY and CDR2 SVGAGI come from the germline V gene. CDR3 amino acids: CASSYSQGAYYNEQFF. For the CDR3, the DNA is TGTGCCAGCAGTTACTCGCAGGGGGCCTACTACAATGAGCAGTTCTTC.

The V and J genes are TRBV29-1 and TRBJ1-2, with TRBD1 identical over 10 bases. CDR1 and CDR2 from the germline V gene are SQVTM and ANQGSEA. The V gene end was trimmed by 2 bases and the J gene end by 6 bases; junction bases not matched to a gene: 3. The CDR3 has 13 residues. This chain's CDR3 is CSVEPGTGDGYTF. The CDR3 DNA sequence: TGCAGCGTTGAACCCGGGACAGGGGATGGCTACACCTTC.

The rearrangement links TRBV5-6 to TRBJ2-1; no clear D gene. This CDR3 is 14 amino acids long. Germline CDR1 is SGHDT and CDR2 is YYEEEE. Trimming stripped 0 bases from V and 0 bases from J, with 4 bases between. The CDR3 protein is CASSLDSSYNEQFF. The CDR3 DNA sequence: TGTGCCAGCAGCTTGGACAGCTCCTACAATGAGCAGTTCTTC.

The chain links TRBV7-6 to TRBJ2-3; tentative D call: TRBD2 (5 bases). CDR1 SGHVS and CDR2 FNYEAQ come from the germline V gene. The CDR3 runs to 16 residues. Trimming removed 1 base from V and 1 base from J, with 12 bases in between. The CDR3 sequence is CASSLGAGRGTDTQYF. In DNA, the CDR3 is TGTGCCAGCAGCTTAGGGGCGGGCCGGGGCACAGATACGCAGTATTTT.

This chain joins TRBV30 and TRBJ2-1; 7 nucleotides match TRBD2. Looked up from germline, CDR1 is GTSNPN and CDR2 is SVGIG (reference sequence). The V and J ends lost 1 base and 0 bases, in that order; junction bases with no gene match: 3. The CDR3 extends over 15 amino acids. The CDR3 region is CAWSGGRGSYNEQFF. The CDR3 coding sequence is TGTGCCTGGAGTGGCGGGAGAGGCTCCTACAATGAGCAGTTCTTC.

The CDR3 bases are TGTGCCTGGAGTCGTCTGACAGGGAATACCGGGGAGCTGTTTTTT. Its translation: CAWSRLTGNTGELFF. V gene TRBV30 combines with J gene TRBJ2-2, with 7 bases aligning to TRBD1. The length of the CDR3 is 15 residues. V shed 2 bases, J shed 5 bases, and the junction held 8 bases outside the gene matches. Germline-derived CDR1 and CDR2 are GTSNPN and SVGIG (reference sequence).

This sequence joins TRBV6-4 and TRBJ1-1, with TRBD1 matching 9 bases. The CDR3 is 15 amino acids. Germline CDR1 is MRHNA and CDR2 is SNTAGT. V shed 4 bases and J 6 bases; nucleotides not matched to a gene: 9. CDR3 bases: TGTGCCAGCAGTGCAATCGGGGGACAGGGAGCTGAAGCTTTCTTT. Translating it yields CASSAIGGQGAEAFF.